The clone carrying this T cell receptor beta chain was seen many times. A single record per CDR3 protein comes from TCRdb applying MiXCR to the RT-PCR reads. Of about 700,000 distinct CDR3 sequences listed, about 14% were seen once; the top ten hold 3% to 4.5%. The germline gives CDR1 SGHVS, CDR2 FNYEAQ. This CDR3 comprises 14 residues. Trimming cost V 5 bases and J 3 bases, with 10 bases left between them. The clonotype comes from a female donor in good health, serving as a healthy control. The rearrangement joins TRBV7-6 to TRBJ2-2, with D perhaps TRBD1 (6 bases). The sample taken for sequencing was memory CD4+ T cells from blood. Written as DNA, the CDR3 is TGTGCCAGCAGCAGCAGGGGTTACACCGGGGAGCTGTTTTTT. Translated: CASSSRGYTGELFF.